This T cell receptor beta chain was identified during a study of CD8 T cells in Susac syndrome. When the RNA was reverse transcribed, random hexamers were used with an input of roughly 0.5 to 1 ug. Amplification of TCR beta CDR3 was carried out by immunoSEQ multiplex PCR, which covered 54 Vbeta and 13 Jbeta segments. TCRdb re-derived calls from the immunoSEQ multiplex PCR reads in MiXCR, one entry per CDR3 protein. The sample includes 150,000 or so distinct CDR3 sequences, just under 95% of them seen just once. The V and J ends lost 6 bases and 7 bases respectively, with 13 bases between them. Germline values: CDR1 LNHDA, CDR2 SQIVND (reference sequence). CDR3 length equals 12 residues. The authors sequenced TCR beta from blood CD8+ and CD4+ T cells. To note about this clonotype: What it binds is not known.

Regarding the study as a whole: The TCR sequencing and HLA analysis in the study involved a relatively small number of individuals, as the study acknowledged.

The sequence came from a human donor in good health. The chain joins TRBV19 to TRBJ2-7; TRBD1 is a possible D gene (5 bases). The sample was CD4+ T cells from PBMCs. For the CDR3, the DNA is TGTGCCAGTAGCCCCCCAGCAGGGGAGCAGTACTTC. The encoded protein is CASSPPAGEQYF.